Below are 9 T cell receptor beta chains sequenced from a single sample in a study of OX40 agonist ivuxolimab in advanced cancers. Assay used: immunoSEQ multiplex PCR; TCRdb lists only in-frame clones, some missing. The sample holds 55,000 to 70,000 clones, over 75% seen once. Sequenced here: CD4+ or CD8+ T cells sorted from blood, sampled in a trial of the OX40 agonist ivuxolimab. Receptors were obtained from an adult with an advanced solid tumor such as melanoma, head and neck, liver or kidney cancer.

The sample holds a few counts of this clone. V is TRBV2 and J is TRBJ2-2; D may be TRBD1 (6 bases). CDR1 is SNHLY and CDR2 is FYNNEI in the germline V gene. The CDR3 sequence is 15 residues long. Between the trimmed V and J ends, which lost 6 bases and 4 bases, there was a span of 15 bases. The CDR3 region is CASRAGTSTTGELFF. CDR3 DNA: TGTGCCAGCAGAGCCGGGACATCGACCACCGGGGAGCTGTTTTTT. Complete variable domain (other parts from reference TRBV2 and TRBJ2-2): EPEVTQTPSHQVTQMGQEVILRCVPISNHLYFYWYRQILGQKVEFLVSFYNNEISEKSEIFDDQFSVERPDGSNFTLKIRSTKLEDSAMYFCASRAGTSTTGELFFGEGSRLTVL.

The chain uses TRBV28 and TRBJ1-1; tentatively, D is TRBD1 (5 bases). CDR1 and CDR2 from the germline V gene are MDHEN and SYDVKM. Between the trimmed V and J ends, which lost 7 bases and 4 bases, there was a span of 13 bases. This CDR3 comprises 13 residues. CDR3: CASNQMGGTEAFF. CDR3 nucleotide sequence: TGTGCCAGCAACCAAATGGGGGGCACTGAAGCTTTCTTT.

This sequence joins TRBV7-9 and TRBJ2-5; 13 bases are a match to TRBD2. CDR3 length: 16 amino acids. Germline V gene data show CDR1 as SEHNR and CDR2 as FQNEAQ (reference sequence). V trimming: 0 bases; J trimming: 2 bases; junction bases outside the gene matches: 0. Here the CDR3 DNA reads TGTGCCAGCAGCTTAGCGGGACTAGCGGGGCAAGAGACCCAGTACTTC. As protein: CASSLAGLAGQETQYF.

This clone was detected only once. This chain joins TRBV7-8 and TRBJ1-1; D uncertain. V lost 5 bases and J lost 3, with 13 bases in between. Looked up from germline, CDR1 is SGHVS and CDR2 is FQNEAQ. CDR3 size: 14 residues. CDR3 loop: CASSPRNLHTEAFF. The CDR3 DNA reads TGTGCCAGCAGCCCGAGGAATCTGCACACTGAAGCTTTCTTT.

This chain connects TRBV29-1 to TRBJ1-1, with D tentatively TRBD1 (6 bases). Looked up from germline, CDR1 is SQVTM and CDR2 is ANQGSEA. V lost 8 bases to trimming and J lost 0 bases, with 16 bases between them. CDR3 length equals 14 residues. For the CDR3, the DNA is TGCAGCACTTCCACAGGGATCATGAACACTGAAGCTTTCTTT. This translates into CSTSTGIMNTEAFF. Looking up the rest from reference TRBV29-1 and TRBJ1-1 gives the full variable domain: SAVISQKPSRDICQRGTSLTIQCQVDSQVTMMFWYRQQPGQSLTLIATANQGSEATYESGFVIDKFPISRPNLTFSTLTVSNMSPEDSSIYLCSTSTGIMNTEAFFGQGTRLTVV.

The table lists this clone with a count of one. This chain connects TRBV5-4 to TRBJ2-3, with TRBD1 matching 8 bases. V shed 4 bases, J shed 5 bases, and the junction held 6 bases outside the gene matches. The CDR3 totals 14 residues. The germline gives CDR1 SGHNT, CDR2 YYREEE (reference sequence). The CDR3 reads CASSPGQGRDTQYF. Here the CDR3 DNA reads TGTGCCAGCAGCCCAGGACAGGGTAGAGATACGCAGTATTTT.

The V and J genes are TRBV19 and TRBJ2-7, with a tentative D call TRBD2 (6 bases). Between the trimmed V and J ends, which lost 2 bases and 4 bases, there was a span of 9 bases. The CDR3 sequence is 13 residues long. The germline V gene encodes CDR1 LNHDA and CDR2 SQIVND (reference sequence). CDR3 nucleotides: TGTGCCAGTAGTATACGGGAGAGATACGAGCAGTACTTC. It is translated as CASSIRERYEQYF.

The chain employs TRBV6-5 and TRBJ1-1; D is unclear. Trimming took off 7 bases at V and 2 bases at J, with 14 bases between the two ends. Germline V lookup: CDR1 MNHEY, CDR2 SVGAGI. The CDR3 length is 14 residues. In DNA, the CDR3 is TGTGCCAGCACCAAAGCCACACCCAACACTGAAGCTTTCTTT. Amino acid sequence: CASTKATPNTEAFF.

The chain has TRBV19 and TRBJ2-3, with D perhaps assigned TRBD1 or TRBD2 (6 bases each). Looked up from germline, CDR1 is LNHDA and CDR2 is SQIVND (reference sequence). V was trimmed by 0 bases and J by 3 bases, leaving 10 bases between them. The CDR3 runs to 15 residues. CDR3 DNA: TGTGCCAGTAGTATAGACGGGGGACAAACAGATACGCAGTATTTT. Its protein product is CASSIDGGQTDTQYF.